The 5 T cell receptor beta chains listed next were all sequenced from one sample in a study of vaccination effects on CD4 cells after COVID-19. What these receptors recognize is not known. Antigen-specific CD4+ T cells expanded by the ViraFEST assay with viral peptide pools were then sequenced. The culture ran for approximately 10 days, and then CD4+ T cells were isolated. All study participants received two doses of BNT162b2 or mRNA-1273 vaccine. Libraries were prepared by immunoSEQ multiplex PCR; TCRdb keeps only in-frame clonotypes and omits some of them. The sample yields tens of thousands of clones, under 85% seen once. Sequencing was performed on CD4+ T cells from PBMCs cultured with HCoV-OC43 spike peptides, taken after COVID-19 vaccination. Subset described: HCoV-OC43 spike overlapping peptide pool stimulation. The source of these receptors is a human donor who received a COVID-19 vaccine.

In its sample, this clone was seen once. The chain employs TRBV28 and TRBJ2-7; possibly TRBD1 for D (5 bases). Germline V gives CDR1 MDHEN, CDR2 SYDVKM. V lost 3 bases and J 0 bases, leaving 12 bases between the germline ends. CDR3 length: 15 residues. DNA of the CDR3: TGTGCCAGCAGTTTGGCGCAGGGTTTCTCCTACGAGCAGTACGTC. Amino acid sequence: CASSLAQGFSYEQYV.

The chain uses TRBV18 and TRBJ1-3, with 8 bases fitting TRBD1. The ends lost 5 bases at V and 3 bases at J; junction bases unmatched: 6. The CDR3 sequence is 15 residues long. Germline V gives CDR1 KGHSH, CDR2 LQKENI. The DNA of the CDR3 is TGTGCCAGCTCAAGGCGACAGGGGAATGGAAACACCATATATTTT. Translating gives CASSRRQGNGNTIYF.

The CDR3 loop reads CASTAQGLNTEAFF. The CDR3 DNA is TGTGCCAGTACCGCCCAGGGATTGAACACTGAAGCTTTCTTT. V is TRBV19 and J is TRBJ1-1; D might be TRBD1 (5 bases). The CDR3 is 14 residues long. V lost 7 bases to trimming and J lost 0 bases, with 12 bases between them. Germline V gives CDR1 LNHDA, CDR2 SQIVND (reference sequence).

The count of this clone is one. The chain links TRBV7-8 to TRBJ1-2; a weak D match, TRBD1 (5 bases). Germline loops: CDR1 SGHVS, CDR2 FQNEAQ. The CDR3 consists of 15 residues. V was shortened by 2 bases and J by 1 base, with 11 bases between the two germline ends. The DNA of the CDR3 is TGTGCCAGCAGCTTAAGGACCGACAGTAACTATGGCTACACCTTC. This translates into CASSLRTDSNYGYTF.

The V gene is TRBV3-1 (or the pseudogene TRBV3-2), the J gene TRBJ2-7, with a weak D call TRBD2 (5 bases). The CDR3 spans 13 residues. Per the germline V gene, CDR1 is LGHDT and CDR2 is YNNKEL (reference sequence). Trimming left V 1 base short and J 6 bases short, with 10 bases between. The CDR3 spells CASSQGYRGEQYV. The CDR3 DNA reads as TGTGCCAGCAGCCAAGGATATCGGGGCGAGCAGTACGTC.